Sequencing of this TCR beta chain was carried out in a study of T cell responses to AZD1222 COVID-19 vaccine. TCRdb's table, derived via immunoSEQ multiplex PCR, lists solely in-frame clones and lacks some. Found here are 150,000 to 200,000 clones, roughly 85% of them singletons; the top ten hold 0.85% to 1.1%. Broader study findings: Increased Spike-specific TCR breadth and depth were observed after two AZD1222 doses. Most donors were white British and more were female, and clonal diversity was possibly underestimated.

A note on this clone: The antigen is undetermined.

Analysis merged second doses at about 4 or about 12 weeks. This clonotype originated in an adult who received the AZD1222 COVID-19 vaccine. The material sequenced was peripheral blood, taken 28 days after the second AZD1222 dose.

CDR3 in amino acids: CAWSISLDQPQHF. The CDR3 DNA reads as TGTGCCTGGAGCATAAGCCTAGATCAGCCCCAGCATTTT. J is TRBJ1-5 and V is TRBV30, with no clear D. Germline V gives CDR1 GTSNPN, CDR2 SVGIG (reference sequence). The CDR3 contains 13 residues. V was clipped by 3 bases and J by 5 bases, with 11 bases between them.